These T cell receptor beta chains were read from a single sample in a study of blood T cell repertoires in COVID-19. TCRdb's copy holds only in-frame clones and misses some; the assay was immunoSEQ multiplex PCR. This sample has 20,000 to 30,000 clones, with 82% found just once. Material for sequencing was peripheral blood. These TCRs come from a human donor in a cohort sampled during active COVID-19. The CDR3 runs from the conserved cysteine through the conserved F or W. The D gene is left open where the match is weak. A row's size may be missing; if present it is once, few, many or a size class.

clone_size	v_call	d_call	j_call	cdr3_aa	cdr3_nt
.	TRBV11-2	TRBD1	TRBJ2-2	CASSLTGANTGELFF	TGTGCCAGCAGCTTGACAGGGGCCAACACCGGGGAGCTGTTTTTT
.	TRBV11-2	TRBD2	TRBJ2-5	CASSSGLAEAQYF	TGTGCCAGCAGCTCGGGACTAGCGGAGGCCCAGTACTTC
.	TRBV5-5	TRBD2	TRBJ2-7	CASSLEASGNYEQYF	TGTGCCAGCAGCTTGGAGGCTAGCGGGAACTACGAGCAGTACTTC
.	TRBV7-3	.	TRBJ1-2	CASSSGGPVYGYTF	TGTGCCAGCAGCTCTGGCGGCCCCGTATACGGCTACACCTTC
.	TRBV18	.	TRBJ1-5	CASSTGDEFNQPQHF	TGTGCCAGCTCAACGGGGGACGAATTCAATCAGCCCCAGCATTTT
.	TRBV5-4	TRBD1	TRBJ1-2	CASRDPTGVYGYTF	TGTGCCAGCAGAGACCCGACAGGGGTCTATGGCTACACCTTC
once	TRBV6-5	.	TRBJ1-2	CASRFDGRGGGYTF	TGTGCCAGCAGATTCGATGGGAGGGGAGGTGGCTACACCTTC
.	TRBV7-9	TRBD2	TRBJ2-7	CASSSGGAAYEQYF	TGTGCCAGCAGCTCCGGGGGGGCTGCCTACGAGCAGTACTTC
.	TRBV24-1	.	TRBJ2-1	CATTSAGYNEQFF	TGTGCCACCACGTCTGCCGGCTACAATGAGCAGTTCTTC
.	TRBV9	.	TRBJ2-2	CASSQQGAGTGELFF	TGTGCCAGCAGCCAACAAGGGGCAGGCACCGGGGAGCTGTTTTTT
.	TRBV7-2	TRBD2	TRBJ2-5	CASSPRLAGASPRETQYF	TGTGCCAGCAGCCCTAGACTAGCGGGAGCCTCTCCCCGGGAGACCCAGTACTTC
.	TRBV24-1	.	TRBJ1-4	CATSDRGSFNEKLFF	TGTGCCACCAGTGATCGCGGGTCGTTTAATGAAAAACTGTTTTTT
.	TRBV21-1	.	TRBJ2-1	CASSSVYNEQFF	TGTGCCAGCAGCTCCGTCTACAATGAGCAGTTCTTC
.	TRBV7-8	TRBD1	TRBJ2-5	CASSPNRGKGETQYF	TGTGCCAGCAGCCCAAACAGGGGAAAGGGGGAGACCCAGTACTTC
.	TRBV19	TRBD1	TRBJ1-5	CASTRGYSNQPQHF	TGTGCCAGTACCAGGGGGTATAGCAATCAGCCCCAGCATTTT
.	TRBV7-9	TRBD1	TRBJ2-7	CASSNRQGPYEQYF	TGTGCCAGCAGCAATCGACAGGGTCCCTACGAGCAGTACTTC
.	TRBV9	.	TRBJ2-1	CASSSSLLGVADEQFF	TGTGCCAGCAGCTCCTCCCTCTTGGGGGTAGCGGATGAGCAGTTCTTC
.	TRBV28	.	TRBJ1-1	CASSLSTEAFF	TGTGCCAGCAGTTTGAGCACTGAAGCTTTCTTT
.	TRBV12-3/TRBV12-4	TRBD1	TRBJ1-2	CASSPGTVTGYTF	TGTGCCAGCAGCCCCGGGACAGTCACTGGCTACACCTTC
.	TRBV5-4	.	TRBJ2-2	CASSSTTSRTGELFF	TGTGCCAGCAGCTCGACTACTTCGCGCACCGGGGAGCTGTTTTTT
once	TRBV29-1	TRBD1	TRBJ1-1	CSVGDRGTEAFF	TGCAGCGTGGGTGACAGGGGGACTGAAGCTTTCTTT
.	TRBV2	.	TRBJ2-1	CASRASASYNEQFF	TGTGCCAGCAGAGCTAGCGCCTCCTACAATGAGCAGTTCTTC
.	TRBV4-3	TRBD2	TRBJ2-4	CASSQDWGGRSGNIQYF	TGCGCCAGCAGCCAAGATTGGGGCGGGAGATCCGGAAACATTCAGTACTTC
.	TRBV29-1	TRBD1	TRBJ1-2	CSAVMDREGYTF	TGCAGCGCCGTTATGGACAGGGAGGGCTACACCTTC
few	TRBV10-3	.	TRBJ2-1	CASLANSYNEQFF	TGTGCCAGCCTAGCCAACTCCTACAATGAGCAGTTCTTC
.	TRBV7-8	.	TRBJ2-5	CASSIQGETQYF	TGTGCCAGCAGCATACAGGGAGAGACCCAGTACTTC
.	TRBV19	TRBD1	TRBJ1-2	CASSSGGQGHYGYTF	TGTGCCAGTAGTAGCGGGGGACAGGGGCACTATGGCTACACCTTC
.	TRBV6-4	.	TRBJ2-1	CASSDSSRGADEQFF	TGTGCCAGCAGTGACTCGAGCAGGGGGGCGGATGAGCAGTTCTTC
.	TRBV7-2	.	TRBJ1-4	CASSFGTNEKLFF	TGTGCCAGCAGCTTCGGGACTAATGAAAAACTGTTTTTT
once	TRBV5-4	.	TRBJ2-7	CASSLVGSAYEQYF	TGTGCCAGCAGCTTGGTCGGGAGCGCCTACGAGCAGTACTTC
.	TRBV27	.	TRBJ2-2	CASTQGHSLPGELFF	TGTGCCAGCACCCAGGGACACAGCCTACCCGGGGAGCTGTTTTTT
.	TRBV4-3	.	TRBJ1-3	CASSQDLTGTGNTIYF	TGCGCCAGCAGCCAAGATTTAACAGGAACTGGAAACACCATATATTTT
.	TRBV12-3/TRBV12-4	.	TRBJ2-5	CASSPKETQYF	TGTGCCAGCAGTCCCAAAGAGACCCAGTACTTC
.	TRBV6-2/TRBV6-3	TRBD1	TRBJ2-2	CASSYGDRGNTGELFF	TGTGCCAGCAGTTACGGGGACAGGGGGAACACCGGGGAGCTGTTTTTT
.	TRBV7-9	.	TRBJ1-2	CASSSGNYGYTF	TGTGCCAGCAGCTCAGGGAACTATGGCTACACCTTC
.	TRBV19	.	TRBJ2-2	CASSYTRTAGELFF	TGTGCCAGTAGTTACACCCGGACAGCCGGGGAGCTGTTTTTT
.	TRBV10-3	TRBD2	TRBJ2-7	CAMRGSGGSYEQYF	TGTGCCATGAGGGGTAGCGGGGGCTCCTACGAGCAGTACTTC
.	TRBV6-5	TRBD1	TRBJ1-2	CASSYLNRGPGYGYTF	TGTGCCAGCAGTTATCTGAACAGGGGACCGGGCTATGGCTACACCTTC
.	TRBV5-6	.	TRBJ2-7	CASSSSLYEQYF	TGTGCCAGCAGCTCAAGCCTCTACGAGCAGTACTTC
.	TRBV6-5	.	TRBJ1-5	CASSGGYNQPQHF	TGTGCCAGCAGCGGGGGGTACAATCAGCCCCAGCATTTT
.	TRBV19	TRBD1	TRBJ2-7	CASSRDRDSEQYF	TGTGCCAGTTCCCGGGACAGGGACAGCGAGCAGTACTTC
.	TRBV4-2	.	TRBJ1-4	CASSRSLQGDGEKLFF	TGTGCCAGCAGCCGCTCCCTACAGGGAGATGGGGAAAAACTGTTTTTT
.	TRBV6-5	.	TRBJ2-1	CASSLRGGRNEQFF	TGTGCCAGCAGTTTAAGGGGGGGACGCAATGAGCAGTTCTTC
few	TRBV5-4	.	TRBJ1-3	CASSSGLGGNTIYF	TGTGCCAGCAGCTCAGGATTGGGTGGAAACACCATATATTTT
once	TRBV7-9	TRBD2	TRBJ2-1	CASSPGVAGGWNEQFF	TGTGCCAGCAGCCCTGGCGTGGCGGGGGGGTGGAATGAGCAGTTCTTC
.	TRBV20-1	TRBD1	TRBJ2-6	CSASNRGQSGANVLTF	TGCAGTGCTAGTAACAGGGGACAGTCCGGGGCCAACGTCCTGACTTTC
.	TRBV6-5	.	TRBJ2-7	CASSYSVRYSYEQYF	TGTGCCAGCAGTTACTCGGTCAGATACTCCTACGAGCAGTACTTC
.	TRBV19	TRBD2	TRBJ2-3	CASSQGLAATDTQYF	TGTGCCAGCTCACAGGGACTAGCGGCCACAGATACGCAGTATTTT
.	TRBV6-5	.	TRBJ2-3	CASRPRGGDTQYF	TGTGCCAGCAGACCGCGGGGTGGGGATACGCAGTATTTT
.	TRBV11-2	.	TRBJ2-7	CASSSLVRPYEQYF	TGTGCCAGCAGCTCCCTCGTGCGCCCATACGAGCAGTACTTC
.	TRBV19	TRBD2	TRBJ2-2	CASSIAGLAGGTGELFF	TGTGCCAGTAGTATAGCTGGACTAGCGGGAGGGACCGGGGAGCTGTTTTTT
.	TRBV18	.	TRBJ2-1	CASSPFGSTNEQFF	TGTGCCAGCTCACCCTTTGGGAGTACGAATGAGCAGTTCTTC
.	TRBV2	.	TRBJ1-3	CASRGVGNTIYF	TGTGCCAGCAGAGGGGTTGGAAACACCATATATTTT
.	TRBV4-1	.	TRBJ2-7	CASSQGTSYEQYF	TGCGCCAGCAGCCAAGGGACTTCCTACGAGCAGTACTTC